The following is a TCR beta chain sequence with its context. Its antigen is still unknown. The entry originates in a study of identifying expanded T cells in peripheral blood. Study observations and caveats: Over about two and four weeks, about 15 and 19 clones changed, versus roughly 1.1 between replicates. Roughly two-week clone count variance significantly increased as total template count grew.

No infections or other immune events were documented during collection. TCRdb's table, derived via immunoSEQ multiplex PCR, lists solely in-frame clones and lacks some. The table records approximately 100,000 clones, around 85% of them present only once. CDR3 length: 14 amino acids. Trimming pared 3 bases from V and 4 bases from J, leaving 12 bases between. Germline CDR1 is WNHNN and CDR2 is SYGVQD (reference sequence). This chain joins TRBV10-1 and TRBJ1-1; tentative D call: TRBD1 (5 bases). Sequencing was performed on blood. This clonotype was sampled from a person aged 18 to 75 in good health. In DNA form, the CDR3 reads TGCGCCAGCAGTGATGGGGGGGATGGCACTGAAGCTTTCTTT. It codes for CASSDGGDGTEAFF.